This T cell receptor (beta chain) stems from a study of shared clonotypes between healthy human individuals. The overall study: CD8 memory received one plate per donor, CD8 naive two, CD4 memory three and CD4 naive three. The study's findings and limits: Naive subsets tended to show greater estimated richness than memory subsets.

CD45RO-negative cells were positively selected for CCR7, leaving out terminally differentiated effector memory CD45RA+ cells. With respect to this clone: Its target is not known.

Some 30,000 T cell genomes (around 190 ng DNA) went into each sorted-subset replicate. Produced via immunoSEQ multiplex PCR; TCRdb's table is partial and in-frame only. In the table there are about 2.1 million clones, about 94% of which are singletons. J was trimmed by 7 bases and V by 3 bases; bases with no gene match: 6. This CDR3 has 15 amino acids. Germline CDR1 reads SGHDN; CDR2 reads FVKESK. This sequence joins TRBV14 and TRBJ1-6; 7 bases agree with TRBD1. The sequence was obtained from a man between 18 and 35 years old in good health. Some clones in this sample may be carry-over from other donors' samples. Specimen: naive CD8+ T cells from PBMCs. In DNA form, the CDR3 reads TGTGCCAGCAGCCACCCGACAGGGATCAATTCACCCCTCCACTTT. Protein: CASSHPTGINSPLHF.